This T cell receptor (beta chain) was sequenced in a study of spatial heterogeneity in lung cancer. For the study at large: Among detected sequences, beta-chain ones consistently exceeded alpha-chain ones in number. For the average unique TCR and UMI combination, more than 8.5 occurrences appeared in raw reads.

This clonotype was counted a few times. This CDR3 comprises 16 residues. J was trimmed by 1 base and V by 3 bases; bases with no gene match: 9. CDR1 is SGHNT and CDR2 is YYREEE in the germline V gene (reference sequence). Unique molecular identifiers, one per molecule, were present on every TCR cDNA molecule. TCRdb reprocessed the 5' RACE reads via MiXCR and lists one record per CDR3 protein. The sample consists of roughly 49,000 distinct CDR3 sequences, approximately 7% of them appearing once. Time point: sample taken at primary tumor resection. Sequencing was performed on whole RNA extracted from tumor and nontumor lung tissue, or from frozen PBMC, and the material was left unsorted. The donors comprised 60 to 80 untreated early-stage non-small cell lung cancer patients.

The J gene is TRBJ2-7, the V gene TRBV5-4; 8 bases fit TRBD2. The sequence derives from a female donor with early-stage non-small cell lung cancer. Sequenced material: PBMCs, taken at surgery. DNA for the CDR3: TGTGCCAGCAGCTCCTGGGGGAGCGGGGGTTCCTACGAGCAGTACTTC. Encoded protein: CASSSWGSGGSYEQYF.